The T cell receptor (beta chain) described here comes from a study of siplizumab effects on memory and regulatory T cells. The study, taken as a whole, reports: A minor share of alloreactive clones matched unstimulated subsets. Memory cells seemed less diverse than naive T cells, which also seemed major contributors to the alloresponse. With siplizumab, Treg-derived clones averaged about 71% of mappable alloreactive CD4+ clones, versus around 28% in controls.

In germline, CDR1 is SNHLY, CDR2 FYNNEI. CDR3 length equals 17 residues. The V and J ends lost 4 bases and 6 bases respectively, with 22 bases between them. About this clone: The target antigen is unknown.

Per individual sample, 80,000 to 100,000 TCR templates were assayed. TCRdb's copy holds only in-frame clones and misses some; the assay was immunoSEQ multiplex PCR. The table records about 100,000 clones, about 94% of them present only once. This receptor was identified in a human donor in good health. The chain is built from TRBV2 and TRBJ2-1; D possibly corresponds to TRBD2 (5 bases). Sequencing used non-Treg CD4+ T cells sorted from blood. CDR3 sequence (DNA): TGTGCCAGCAGTGCAGCATGGGGAGTTTATGGTGTCAATGAGCAGTTCTTC. Its protein product is CASSAAWGVYGVNEQFF.